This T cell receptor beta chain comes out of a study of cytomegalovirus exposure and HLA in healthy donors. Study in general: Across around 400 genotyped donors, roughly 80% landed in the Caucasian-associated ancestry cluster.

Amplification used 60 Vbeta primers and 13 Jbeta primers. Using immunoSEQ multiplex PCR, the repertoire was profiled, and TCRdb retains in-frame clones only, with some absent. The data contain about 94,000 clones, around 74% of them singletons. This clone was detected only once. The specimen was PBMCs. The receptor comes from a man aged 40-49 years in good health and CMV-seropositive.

CDR3 bases: TGTGCCAGCAGCTTAGACAGTCCCAATCAGCCCCAGCATTTT. It codes for CASSLDSPNQPQHF. This chain connects TRBV7-9 to TRBJ1-5; D ambiguous. Between the trimmed V and J ends, which lost 1 base and 3 bases, there was a span of 7 bases. CDR1 is SEHNR and CDR2 is FQNEAQ in the germline V gene (reference sequence). The CDR3 contains 14 residues.